These 3 T cell receptor beta chains share one sample of origin, sequenced in a study of cytomegalovirus exposure and HLA in healthy donors. PCR primers comprised 60 Vbeta and 13 Jbeta primers. The table came from immunoSEQ multiplex PCR; TCRdb's copy has only in-frame clones and leaves some out. The sample carries over 95,000 clones, about 79% recorded once. Sequencing was done on a sample of PBMCs. Receptors were obtained from a human donor in good health.

The V and J genes are TRBV7-3 and TRBJ2-1, with 9 bases identical to TRBD1. CDR3 length equals 15 residues. The ends lost 4 bases at V and 4 bases at J; junction bases unmatched: 5. Germline CDR1 SGHTA, CDR2 FQGTGA. The CDR3 bases are TGTGCCAGCAGCTCCTCGGGACAGGGTTACAATGAGCAGTTCTTC. It translates to CASSSSGQGYNEQFF.

The genes are TRBV5-4 and TRBJ2-2; 8 bases map to TRBD2. The CDR3 is 14 amino acids. V dropped 9 bases and J dropped 5; count of bases not matched to a gene: 9. CDR1 SGHNT and CDR2 YYREEE come from the germline V gene (reference sequence). In DNA, the CDR3 is TGTGCCATTCTGACTAGCGTGGCGACCGGGGAGCTGTTTTTT. Translation gives CAILTSVATGELFF. Supplemented by reference TRBV5-4 and TRBJ2-2, the full variable domain reads ETGVTQSPTHLIKTRGQQVTLRCSSQSGHNTVSWYQQALGQGPQFIFQYYREEENGRGNFPPRFSGLQFPNYSSELNVNALELDDSALYLCAILTSVATGELFFGEGSRLTVL.

This clone was seen only a few times. The chain carries TRBV6-5 and TRBJ1-1; 8 bases match TRBD1. Germline V gives CDR1 MNHEY, CDR2 SVGAGI. V was pared by 2 bases and J by 1 base, with 6 bases of the junction left unmatched. This CDR3 region has 16 residues. In DNA form, the CDR3 reads TGTGCCAGCAGTTACGGCTCGACAGGGGCGAACACTGAAGCTTTCTTT. Its protein is CASSYGSTGANTEAFF.